This T cell receptor beta chain was identified during a study of tissue T cells after allogeneic stem cell transplantation (dated by TCRdb to 2022 to 2024). About the study as a whole: Grafts from donors were received by all GVHD patients, with four grafts being unmodified and three being CD34-selected to deplete T cells. When multiple samples of a tissue were available, H&E sections were reviewed by a pathologist, and samples with histologically apparent lymphocytes were prioritized for sequencing. The study profiled TCR beta repertoires in many tissues obtained from research autopsies of patients with and without GVHD, and also in mouse models of GVHD. The human part of the study was a prospective observational study with no blinding and no randomization. General conclusions and limits of the study: Which tissue TCRs were alloreactive or antigen-specific was not determined in the study, and some clones might have been persisting host cells. A small and clinically heterogeneous patient cohort was studied, and sampling depth was acknowledged as a limitation. Within patients, how anatomically similar tissues were was a major factor shaping TCR repertoire composition, regardless of disease or transplant status. Only a few T cell clones appeared in more than one patient, yet motif-based clustering showed tissue-specific repertoire signatures that were shared between patients. Blood and spleen T cells captured only a limited portion of the TCR repertoire detected in tissues, in both patients and mice.

The library relied on the immunoSEQ multiplex PCR assay. TCRbeta CDR3 sequencing was performed at survey depth by Adaptive Biotechnologies, and CDR3 sequences, V/J genes, productive frequency and template counts were reported. Amplification of TCR beta CDR3 regions was performed from genomic DNA rather than from RNA. Regarding the original processing steps: Jensen-Shannon divergence was used to quantify pairwise repertoire overlap between tissues, with a value of 1 indicating complete divergence and a value of 0 indicating identical repertoires. Based on pairwise JSD values, tissues were grouped by single-linkage agglomerative hierarchical clustering, and the results were shown as dendrograms. GLIPH2 was applied to all patient samples using simulation_depth 1000, kmer_min_depth 3, and cdr3_length_cutoff 8, and only groups with more than two unique CDR3s were retained. A standardized tissue-overlap score was generated by extrapolating Jaccard GLIPH-group overlap across patients to a standard repertoire size of 1000 clones. To look at how diversity was associated with clinical or experimental variables, linear mixed-effect models were used, with tissue treated as a fixed effect and individual treated as a random effect. This is the immuneACCESS table as TCRdb keeps it, with only in-frame sequences that have V and J called. A part of the clones is gone; compared with another copy, unresolved V genes explain less than half, and the rest is unexplained. That table supplies the V and J calls and clone size; D and trimming were determined from the DNA. This sample gives approximately 820 clones in total; about half of them show up just once. The ten largest clones capture approximately 50% of the sample.

Remarks on this clone: The specificity of this receptor is unknown. No base quality values were provided; no much bigger clone lies one nucleotide off.

The time point label of this sample denotes: human tissue collected at research (rapid) autopsy. Over a three-year period, over five adult allo-HCT recipients who had steroid-refractory GVHD were prospectively enrolled in a research-autopsy study. Gastrointestinal GVHD was present in all GVHD patients, several lines of GVHD-directed therapy were administered to all GVHD patients, and skin involvement was additionally present in 4 or 5 GVHD patients. Autopsy tissues, which were obtained after a median post-mortem interval of about ten hours, included GI sites from esophagus to rectum, liver, skin and lymphoid organs including spleen. Autopsy specimens were bisected, with one portion flash-frozen in liquid nitrogen and the rest formalin-fixed; GI outer muscle layers were removed. Genomic DNA was extracted from frozen tissues using the Mag-Bind Blood & Tissue DNA HDQ 96 Kit on a Chemagic 360 or the DNeasy Blood & Tissue Kit. Because of concern about red blood cell contamination, extracted DNA was further purified using the Genomic DNA Clean & Concentrator-25 kit.

V lost 7 bases and J lost 4 bases; the stretch between them is 7 bases long. Taken from the germline V gene, the CDR1 and CDR2 loops are SNHLY and FYNNEI. The CDR3, cysteine through phenylalanine, is 12 amino acids long. Only the CDR3 DNA stays, 36 bases, in frame from base 1. The sequencing here drew on kidney tissue, taken at autopsy. This receptor chain uses TRBV2 and TRBJ2-2; there is no confident call for the D gene. This clonotype was sampled from a female patient aged 40 to 69 with steroid-refractory graft-versus-host disease after an allogeneic stem cell transplant. After a transplant, some of the T cells may come from the graft donor. The DNA sequence is TGTGCCAGCACGAGAGGCACCGGGGAGCTGTTTTTT. Its protein reads: CASTRGTGELFF. Supplemented by the reference TRBV2 and TRBJ2-2 proteins around the CDR3, the complete variable domain is EPEVTQTPSHQVTQMGQEVILRCVPISNHLYFYWYRQILGQKVEFLVSFYNNEISEKSEIFDDQFSVERPDGSNFTLKIRSTKLEDSAMYFCASTRGTGELFFGEGSRLTVL.